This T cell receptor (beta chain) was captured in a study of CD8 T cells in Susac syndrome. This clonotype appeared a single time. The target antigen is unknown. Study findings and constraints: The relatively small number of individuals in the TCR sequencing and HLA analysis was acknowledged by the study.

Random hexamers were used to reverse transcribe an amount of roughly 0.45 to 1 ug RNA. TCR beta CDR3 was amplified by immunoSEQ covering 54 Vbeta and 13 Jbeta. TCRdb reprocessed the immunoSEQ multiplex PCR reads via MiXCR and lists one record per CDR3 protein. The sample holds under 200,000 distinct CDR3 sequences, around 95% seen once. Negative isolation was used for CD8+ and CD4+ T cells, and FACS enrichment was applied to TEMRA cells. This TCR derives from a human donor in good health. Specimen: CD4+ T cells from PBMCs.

The CDR3 here is CSARRTQNNEQFF. The CDR3 nucleotides are TGCAGTGCTAGGCGGACCCAGAACAATGAGCAGTTCTTC. The chain couples TRBV20-1 to TRBJ2-1; D remains unclear. The CDR3 loop spans 13 amino acids. V lost 3 bases to trimming and J lost 5 bases, with 11 bases between them. Germline V gene sequence: CDR1 DFQATT, CDR2 SNEGSKA (reference sequence).